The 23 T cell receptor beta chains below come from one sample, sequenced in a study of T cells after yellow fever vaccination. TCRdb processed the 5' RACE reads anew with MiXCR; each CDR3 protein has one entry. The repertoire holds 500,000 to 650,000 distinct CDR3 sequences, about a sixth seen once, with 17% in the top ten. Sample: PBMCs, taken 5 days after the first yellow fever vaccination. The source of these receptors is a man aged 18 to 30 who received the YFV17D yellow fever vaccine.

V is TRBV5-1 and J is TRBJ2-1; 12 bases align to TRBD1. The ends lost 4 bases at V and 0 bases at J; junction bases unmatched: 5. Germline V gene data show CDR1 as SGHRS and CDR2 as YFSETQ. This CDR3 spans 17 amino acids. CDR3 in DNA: TGCGCCAGCAGCGCAGGGACAGGGGGCCTCTCCTACAATGAGCAGTTCTTC. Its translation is CASSAGTGGLSYNEQFF.

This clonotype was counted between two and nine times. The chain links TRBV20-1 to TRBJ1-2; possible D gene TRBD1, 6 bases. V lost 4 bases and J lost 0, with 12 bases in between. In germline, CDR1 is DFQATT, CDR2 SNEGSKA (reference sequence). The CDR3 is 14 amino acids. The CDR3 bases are TGCAGTGCTAAAGGTCAGGGGACTAACTATGGCTACACCTTC. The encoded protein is CSAKGQGTNYGYTF.

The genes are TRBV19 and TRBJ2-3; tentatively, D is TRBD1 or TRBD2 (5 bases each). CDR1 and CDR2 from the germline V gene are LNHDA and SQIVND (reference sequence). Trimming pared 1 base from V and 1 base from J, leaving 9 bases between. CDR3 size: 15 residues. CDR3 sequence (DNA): TGTGCCAGTAGTATAGTCGGGACGGGCACAGATACGCAGTATTTT. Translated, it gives CASSIVGTGTDTQYF. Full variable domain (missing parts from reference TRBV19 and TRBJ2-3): DGGITQSPKYLFRKEGQNVTLSCEQNLNHDAMYWYRQDPGQGLRLIYYSQIVNDFQKGDIAEGYSVSREKKESFPLTVTSAQKNPTAFYLCASSIVGTGTDTQYFGPGTRLTVL.

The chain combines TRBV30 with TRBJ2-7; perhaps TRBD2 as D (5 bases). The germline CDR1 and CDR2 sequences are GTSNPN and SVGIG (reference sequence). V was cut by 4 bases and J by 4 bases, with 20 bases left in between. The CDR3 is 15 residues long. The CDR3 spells CAWNRRGGGEYEQYF. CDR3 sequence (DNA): TGTGCCTGGAACCGTCGAGGAGGTGGGGAATACGAGCAGTACTTC.

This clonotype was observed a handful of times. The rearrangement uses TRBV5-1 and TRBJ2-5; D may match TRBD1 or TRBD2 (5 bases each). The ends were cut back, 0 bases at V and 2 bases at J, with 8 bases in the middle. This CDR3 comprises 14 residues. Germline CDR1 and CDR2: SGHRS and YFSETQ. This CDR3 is CASSLGGKQETQYF. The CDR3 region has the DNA TGCGCCAGCAGCTTGGGGGGGAAGCAAGAGACCCAGTACTTC.

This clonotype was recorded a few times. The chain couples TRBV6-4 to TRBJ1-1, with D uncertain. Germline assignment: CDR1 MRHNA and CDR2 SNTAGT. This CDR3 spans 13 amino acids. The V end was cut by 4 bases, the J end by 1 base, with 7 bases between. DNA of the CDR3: TGTGCCAGCAGTGCCGAGGGGAACACTGAAGCTTTCTTT. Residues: CASSAEGNTEAFF.

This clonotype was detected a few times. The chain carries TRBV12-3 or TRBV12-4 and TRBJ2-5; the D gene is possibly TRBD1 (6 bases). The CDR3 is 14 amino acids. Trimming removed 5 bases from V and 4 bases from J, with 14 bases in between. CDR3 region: CASSLTGIGETQYF. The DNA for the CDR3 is TGTGCCAGCAGTCTAACAGGGATCGGAGAGACCCAGTACTTC.

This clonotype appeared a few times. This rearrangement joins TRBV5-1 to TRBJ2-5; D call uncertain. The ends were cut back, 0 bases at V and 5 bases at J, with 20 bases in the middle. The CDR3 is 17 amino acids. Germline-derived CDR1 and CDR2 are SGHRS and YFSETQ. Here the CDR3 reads CASSLAAYLGQEETQYF. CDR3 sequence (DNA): TGCGCCAGCAGCTTGGCGGCCTACCTGGGCCAGGAGGAGACCCAGTACTTC.

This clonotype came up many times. The CDR3 nucleotides are TGCGCCAGCAGGGACAGGGGGTTGACAGATACGCAGTATTTT. Translating it yields CASRDRGLTDTQYF. J is TRBJ2-3 and V is TRBV4-1; 10 nucleotides match TRBD1. CDR3 length: 14 amino acids. Germline V gene sequence: CDR1 MGHRA, CDR2 YSYEKL. V shed 6 bases, J shed 3 bases, and the junction held 3 bases outside the gene matches.

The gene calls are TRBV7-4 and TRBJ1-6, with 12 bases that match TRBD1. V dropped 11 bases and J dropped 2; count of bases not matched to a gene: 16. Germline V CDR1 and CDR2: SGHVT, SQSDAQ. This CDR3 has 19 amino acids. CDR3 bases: TGTGCCTGCTGCCATGGGCCGGGACAGGGGGCGACCTATAATTCACCCCTCCACTTT. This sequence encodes CACCHGPGQGATYNSPLHF.

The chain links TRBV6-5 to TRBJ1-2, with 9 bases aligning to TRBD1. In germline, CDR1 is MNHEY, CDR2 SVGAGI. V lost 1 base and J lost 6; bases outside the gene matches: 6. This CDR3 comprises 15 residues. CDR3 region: CASSYLAGQGNGYTF. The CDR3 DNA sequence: TGTGCCAGCAGTTACTTAGCGGGACAGGGAAATGGCTACACCTTC.

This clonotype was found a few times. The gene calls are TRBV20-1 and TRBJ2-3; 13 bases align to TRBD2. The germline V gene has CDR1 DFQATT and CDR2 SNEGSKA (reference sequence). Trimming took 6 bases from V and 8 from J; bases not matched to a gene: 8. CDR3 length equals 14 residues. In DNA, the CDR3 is TGCAGTGCACCTACTAGCGGGGGGGCGGCTACGCAGTATTTT. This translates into CSAPTSGGAATQYF.

CDR3 loop: CASSPRGGLEQYV. CDR3 sequence (DNA): TGTGCCAGCAGCCCAAGGGGGGGGCTCGAGCAGTACGTC. The rearrangement joins TRBV7-9 to TRBJ2-7; D may be TRBD2 (7 bases). The germline gives CDR1 SEHNR, CDR2 FQNEAQ (reference sequence). The CDR3 contains 13 residues. Trimming removed 5 bases from V and 6 bases from J, with 14 bases in between.

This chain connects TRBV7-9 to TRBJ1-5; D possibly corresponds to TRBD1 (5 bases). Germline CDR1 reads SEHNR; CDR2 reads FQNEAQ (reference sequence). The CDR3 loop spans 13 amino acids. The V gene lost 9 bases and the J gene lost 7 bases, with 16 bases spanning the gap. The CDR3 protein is CASDSGRGQPQHF. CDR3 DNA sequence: TGTGCCAGTGATTCGGGGCGGGGCCAGCCCCAGCATTTT.

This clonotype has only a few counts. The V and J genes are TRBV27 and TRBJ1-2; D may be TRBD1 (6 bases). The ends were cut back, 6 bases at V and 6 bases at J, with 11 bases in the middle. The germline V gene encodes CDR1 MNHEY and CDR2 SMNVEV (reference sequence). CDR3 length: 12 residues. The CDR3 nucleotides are TGTGCCAGCAGGGACAGTTGGAATGGCTACACCTTC. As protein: CASRDSWNGYTF.

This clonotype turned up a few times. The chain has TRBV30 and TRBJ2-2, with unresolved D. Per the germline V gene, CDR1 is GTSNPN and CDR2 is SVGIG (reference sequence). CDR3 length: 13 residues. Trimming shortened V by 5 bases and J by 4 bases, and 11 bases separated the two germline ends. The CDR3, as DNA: TGTGCCTGGGACGAAGTAGGCACCGGGGAGCTGTTTTTT. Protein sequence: CAWDEVGTGELFF.

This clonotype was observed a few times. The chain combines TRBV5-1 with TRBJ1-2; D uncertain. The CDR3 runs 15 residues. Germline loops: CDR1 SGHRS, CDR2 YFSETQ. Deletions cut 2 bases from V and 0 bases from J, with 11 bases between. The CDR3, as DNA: TGCGCCAGCAGCTTTGGTCAGCAACCTAACTATGGCTACACCTTC. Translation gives CASSFGQQPNYGYTF.

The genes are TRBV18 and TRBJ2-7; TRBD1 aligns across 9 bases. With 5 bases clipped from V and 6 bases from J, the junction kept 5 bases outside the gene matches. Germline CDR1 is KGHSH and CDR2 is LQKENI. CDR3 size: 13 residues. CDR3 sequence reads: CASSEQGAGEQYF. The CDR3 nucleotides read TGTGCCAGCTCAGAACAGGGGGCTGGCGAGCAGTACTTC.

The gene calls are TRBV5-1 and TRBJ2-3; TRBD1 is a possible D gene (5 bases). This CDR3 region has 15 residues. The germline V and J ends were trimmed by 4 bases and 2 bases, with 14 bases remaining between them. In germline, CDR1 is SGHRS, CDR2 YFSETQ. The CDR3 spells CASSPSRAPTDTQYF. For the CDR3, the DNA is TGCGCCAGCAGCCCATCCAGGGCCCCCACAGATACGCAGTATTTT.

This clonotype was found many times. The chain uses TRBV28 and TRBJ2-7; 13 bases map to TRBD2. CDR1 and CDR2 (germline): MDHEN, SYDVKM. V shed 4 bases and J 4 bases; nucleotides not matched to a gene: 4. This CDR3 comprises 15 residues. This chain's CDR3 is CASSYPGLAGYEQYF. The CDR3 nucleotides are TGTGCCAGCAGTTACCCGGGACTAGCGGGGTACGAGCAGTACTTC.

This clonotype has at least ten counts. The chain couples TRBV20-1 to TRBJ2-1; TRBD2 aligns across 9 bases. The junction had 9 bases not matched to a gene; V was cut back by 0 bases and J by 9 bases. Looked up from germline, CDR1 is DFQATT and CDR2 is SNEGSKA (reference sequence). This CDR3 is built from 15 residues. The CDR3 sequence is CSARDQGLAGVEQFF. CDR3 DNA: TGCAGTGCTAGAGATCAGGGACTAGCAGGTGTTGAGCAGTTCTTC.

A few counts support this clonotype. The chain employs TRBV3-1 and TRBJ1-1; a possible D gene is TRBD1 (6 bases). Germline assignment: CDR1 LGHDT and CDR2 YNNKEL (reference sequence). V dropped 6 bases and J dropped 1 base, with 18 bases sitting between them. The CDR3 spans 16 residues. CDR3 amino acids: CASRNQGLVRNTEAFF. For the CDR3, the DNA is TGTGCCAGCAGGAATCAGGGGCTGGTAAGGAACACTGAAGCTTTCTTT.

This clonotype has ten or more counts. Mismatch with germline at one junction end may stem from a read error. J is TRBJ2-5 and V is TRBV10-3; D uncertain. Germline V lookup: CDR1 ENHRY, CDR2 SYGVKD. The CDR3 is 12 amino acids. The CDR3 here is CAIGEQQEAQYF. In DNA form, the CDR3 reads TGTGCCATCGGGGAACAGCAAGAGGCCCAGTACTTC.